Shown below are 10 T cell receptor beta chains from a single sample sequenced in a study of regulatory T cells in long-lasting Graves disease. The time point denotes: persistent/refractory GD, antithyroid drugs over 5 years with positive TRAb. The authors made the TCR library using RNA they extracted from PBMCs. TCR beta libraries were built with iRepertoire HTBI primers and Arm-PCR of CDR3 regions. A single record per CDR3 protein comes from TCRdb applying MiXCR to the multiplex PCR reads. Here the sample spans about 420,000 distinct CDR3 sequences, about a quarter being singletons. This material consisted of peripheral blood mononuclear cells (PBMCs), taken when the disease was refractory, from a patient treated with antithyroid drugs. The receptors stem from a female donor with Graves disease.

The chain joins TRBV5-6 to TRBJ2-5; 9 bases are shared with TRBD2. J gave up 4 bases and V 0 bases, and 4 bases lay outside the gene matches. Germline loops: CDR1 SGHDT, CDR2 YYEEEE. The CDR3 loop spans 15 amino acids. CDR3 nucleotides: TGTGCCAGCAGCTTGGTGCTAGCGGGACGAGAGACCCAGTACTTC. Protein: CASSLVLAGRETQYF.

The CDR3 spells CASKTSWKTGAPLYGYTF. DNA of the CDR3: TGTGCCAGCAAGACTTCCTGGAAGACAGGGGCTCCCTTGTATGGCTACACCTTC. This rearrangement joins TRBV6-2 or TRBV6-3 to TRBJ1-2; 8 bases are a match to TRBD1. Per germline, CDR1 MNHEY and CDR2 SVGEGT. The V gene end was trimmed by 7 bases and the J gene end by 5 bases; junction bases not matched to a gene: 21. This CDR3 has 18 amino acids.

This sequence joins TRBV19 and TRBJ1-1, with 8 bases identical to TRBD1. J was trimmed by 8 bases and V by 1 base; bases with no gene match: 0. Germline V gene sequence: CDR1 LNHDA, CDR2 SQIVND (reference sequence). CDR3 size: 12 residues. This chain's CDR3 is CASSIAGGEAFF. CDR3 DNA sequence: TGTGCCAGTAGTATAGCAGGGGGCGAAGCTTTCTTT.

This clonotype was found a few times. The V and J genes are TRBV2 and TRBJ2-7, with no clear D. Germline-derived CDR1 and CDR2 are SNHLY and FYNNEI. The CDR3 covers 12 residues. V lost 7 bases to trimming and J lost 3 bases, with 10 bases between them. CDR3 DNA sequence: TGTGCCAGCATCGAAGAGGACTACGAGCAGTACTTC. Its translation: CASIEEDYEQYF. Complete variable domain (other parts from reference TRBV2 and TRBJ2-7): EPEVTQTPSHQVTQMGQEVILRCVPISNHLYFYWYRQILGQKVEFLVSFYNNEISEKSEIFDDQFSVERPDGSNFTLKIRSTKLEDSAMYFCASIEEDYEQYFGPGTRLTVT.

This clonotype was recorded at least ten times. As DNA, the CDR3 is TGTGCCAGCACCAAACGTTGGGGGTCTAATGAAAAACTGTTTTTT. Protein: CASTKRWGSNEKLFF. V is TRBV28 and J is TRBJ1-4, with D possibly being TRBD1 (5 bases). CDR1 and CDR2 (germline): MDHEN, SYDVKM. The CDR3 loop spans 15 amino acids. Trimming took 7 bases from V and 3 from J, leaving 15 bases between them.

This clonotype turned up a few times. This likely traces to a read error, being one base from a far larger clone. The V call is TRBV7-6, the J call TRBJ2-5, with D unresolved. Looked up from germline, CDR1 is SGHVS and CDR2 is FNYEAQ. The CDR3 contains 13 residues. Trimming removed 1 base from V and 5 bases from J, with 8 bases in between. This CDR3 is CASSLVSGETQYF. The DNA for the CDR3 is TGTGCCAGCAGCTTAGTTTCTGGGGAGACCCAGTACTTC.

This clonotype was counted a few times. The chain joins TRBV20-1 to TRBJ1-1; D call uncertain. The ends were cut back, 5 bases at V and 8 bases at J, with 9 bases in the middle. Germline V CDR1 and CDR2: DFQATT, SNEGSKA (reference sequence). The CDR3 length is 10 residues. CDR3 amino acids: CSARKREAFF. CDR3 DNA: TGCAGTGCTCGAAAACGGGAAGCTTTCTTT.

This clonotype was seen ten or more times. The chain has TRBV28 and TRBJ2-7, with 7 bases aligning to TRBD2. V dropped 8 bases and J dropped 2; count of bases not matched to a gene: 6. Germline V lookup: CDR1 MDHEN, CDR2 SYDVKM. CDR3 length: 13 amino acids. This CDR3 reads CASSLAAAYEQYF. CDR3 in DNA: TGTGCCAGCTCTCTAGCGGCCGCCTACGAGCAGTACTTC.

This clonotype was seen a handful of times. The chain recombines TRBV12-3 or TRBV12-4 with TRBJ1-2, with D maybe TRBD1 (5 bases). V was shortened by 3 bases and J by 6 bases, with 17 bases between the two germline ends. The CDR3 consists of 15 residues. In DNA, the CDR3 is TGTGCCAGCAGTTTCGTCCGGGGGTGGGAGGATGGCTACACCTTC. Translated: CASSFVRGWEDGYTF.

This clonotype has at least ten counts. The chain employs TRBV5-1 and TRBJ1-2; D ambiguous. The V gene lost 1 base and the J gene lost 10 bases, with 17 bases spanning the gap. This CDR3 has 14 amino acids. CDR1 SGHRS and CDR2 YFSETQ come from the germline V gene. CDR3 sequence (DNA): TGCGCCAGCAGCTTGTCTTCGGTCAGCCTATCCTACACCTTC. Translation: CASSLSSVSLSYTF.